Below, 12 T cell receptor beta chains from the same sample are listed, as sequenced in a study of T cell changes during pregnancy in multiple sclerosis. TCRdb keeps only in-frame clones here, not all; method: immunoSEQ multiplex PCR. The data show fewer than 40,000 clones, 75% to 90% seen once. This specimen consisted of CD8+ T cells from peripheral blood mononuclear cells, obtained in the second trimester of pregnancy. Receptor source: a female donor with multiple sclerosis, enrolled in a pregnancy study.

This clone was seen once. This chain links TRBV15 with TRBJ2-2; 7 bases map to TRBD1. This CDR3 comprises 15 residues. Germline CDR1 is LNHNV and CDR2 is YYDKDF (reference sequence). The V and J ends lost 4 bases and 4 bases, in that order; junction bases with no gene match: 6. The CDR3 loop is CATSTRGYRTGELFF. Here the CDR3 DNA reads TGTGCCACCAGCACCAGGGGGTATCGCACCGGGGAGCTGTTTTTT.

This rearrangement joins TRBV28 to TRBJ1-1; D gene ambiguous. The V gene lost 5 bases and the J gene lost 4 bases, with 8 bases spanning the gap. Germline CDR1 reads MDHEN; CDR2 reads SYDVKM. This CDR3 spans 12 amino acids. CDR3 nucleotide sequence: TGTGCCAGCAGTCCCGAAGCCACTGAAGCTTTCTTT. Translating it yields CASSPEATEAFF.

The V and J genes are TRBV11-2 and TRBJ1-4, with a tentative D call TRBD1 (5 bases). Per the germline V gene, CDR1 is SGHAT and CDR2 is FQNNGV. The V gene lost 1 base and the J gene lost 6 bases, with 12 bases spanning the gap. CDR3 length: 15 amino acids. Here the CDR3 reads CASSLGWGADEKLFF. The DNA of the CDR3 is TGTGCCAGCAGCTTAGGATGGGGCGCGGATGAAAAACTGTTTTTT.

The chain uses TRBV7-9 and TRBJ2-7; TRBD1 matches 8 bases. The CDR3 sequence is 15 residues long. From germline, CDR1 is SEHNR and CDR2 FQNEAQ (reference sequence). V gave up 5 bases and J gave up 2 bases; unmatched junction bases: 8. As DNA, the CDR3 is TGTGCCAGCAGCACGAACAGGGGGATCGCCTACGAGCAGTACTTC. Protein product: CASSTNRGIAYEQYF.

The chain has TRBV5-1 and TRBJ1-1, with D maybe TRBD1 (5 bases). The CDR3 is 14 residues long. CDR1 is SGHRS and CDR2 is YFSETQ in the germline V gene. The V and J ends lost 3 bases and 1 base respectively, with 10 bases between them. CDR3 DNA sequence: TGCGCCAGCAGCTACTTGGGGGGGAACACTGAAGCTTTCTTT. Its protein product is CASSYLGGNTEAFF.

The CDR3 bases are TGCGCCAGCAGTGAGTCGATTAGCGGGGGAATCGTAGCCAAAAACATTCAGTACTTC. Translated: CASSESISGGIVAKNIQYF. V and J are TRBV10-1 and TRBJ2-4; 9 nucleotides match TRBD2. In germline, CDR1 is WNHNN, CDR2 SYGVQD (reference sequence). This CDR3 contains 19 residues. The V gene end was trimmed by 0 bases and the J gene end by 0 bases; junction bases not matched to a gene: 9.

The chain combines TRBV7-9 with TRBJ1-4; D possibly corresponds to TRBD1 (6 bases). Germline values: CDR1 SEHNR, CDR2 FQNEAQ (reference sequence). V was clipped by 6 bases and J by 8 bases, with 13 bases between them. The CDR3 extends over 13 amino acids. The CDR3 region is CASRNGQLEKLFF. The CDR3 region has the DNA TGTGCCAGCAGAAACGGACAGCTGGAAAAACTGTTTTTT.

The J gene is TRBJ1-3, the V gene TRBV6-6, with D possibly being TRBD1 (5 bases). There are 13 residues in the CDR3. Trimming pared 5 bases from V and 4 bases from J, leaving 9 bases between. Germline assignment: CDR1 MNHNY and CDR2 SVGAGI (reference sequence). The CDR3 sequence is CASSIDRGNTIYF. The CDR3 nucleotides read TGTGCCAGCAGTATCGACAGAGGAAACACCATATATTTT.

The gene calls are TRBV5-5 and TRBJ2-7; possible D gene TRBD1, 6 bases. The germline V gene encodes CDR1 SGHKS and CDR2 YYEKEE (reference sequence). The CDR3 contains 12 residues. The V and J ends lost 8 bases and 0 bases respectively, with 9 bases between them. The CDR3 DNA sequence: TGTGCCAGTGGGGACAACTCCTACGAGCAGTACTTC. This translates into CASGDNSYEQYF.

The chain joins TRBV5-1 to TRBJ2-3; D is possibly TRBD2 (5 bases). The CDR3 runs to 16 residues. Germline CDR1 is SGHRS and CDR2 is YFSETQ. V lost 4 bases and J 3 bases, leaving 18 bases between the germline ends. The CDR3, as DNA: TGCGCCAGCAGCCTGTCACCTCAGGAGGAGACAGATACGCAGTATTTT. Translation gives CASSLSPQEETDTQYF. The full variable domain, completed using reference TRBV5-1 and TRBJ2-3, is KAGVTQTPRYLIKTRGQQVTLSCSPISGHRSVSWYQQTPGQGLQFLFEYFSETQRNKGNFPGRFSGRQFSNSRSEMNVSTLELGDSALYLCASSLSPQEETDTQYFGPGTRLTVL.

This clone appeared a single time. The chain has TRBV28 and TRBJ2-7; D perhaps matches TRBD1 (6 bases). V lost 6 bases to trimming and J lost 6 bases, with 15 bases between them. CDR1 and CDR2 (germline): MDHEN, SYDVKM. There are 13 residues in the CDR3. In DNA form, the CDR3 reads TGTGCCAGCAGCCCCCTACAGGGATCCGAGCAGTACTTC. Translated, it gives CASSPLQGSEQYF.

The chain has TRBV4-1 and TRBJ2-7, with D possibly being TRBD2 (5 bases). CDR1 is MGHRA, CDR2 YSYEKL, per germline. This CDR3 contains 16 residues. Trimming cost V 0 bases and J 6 bases, with 18 bases left between them. In DNA form, the CDR3 reads TGCGCCAGCAGCCAAGAGGACGGGGTGAGAAGAGGCGAGCAGTACTTC. It yields the protein CASSQEDGVRRGEQYF.